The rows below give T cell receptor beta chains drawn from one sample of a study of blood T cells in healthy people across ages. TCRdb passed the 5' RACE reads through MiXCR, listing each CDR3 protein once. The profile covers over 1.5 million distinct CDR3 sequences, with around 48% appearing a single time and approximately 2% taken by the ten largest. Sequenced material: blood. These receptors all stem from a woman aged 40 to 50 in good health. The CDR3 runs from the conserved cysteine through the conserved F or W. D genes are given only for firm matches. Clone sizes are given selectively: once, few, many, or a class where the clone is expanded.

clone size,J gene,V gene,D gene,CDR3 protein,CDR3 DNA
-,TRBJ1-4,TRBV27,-,CASSPRFGVRTTNEKLFF,TGTGCCAGCAGTCCCCGGTTCGGGGTACGCACAACTAATGAAAAACTGTTTTTT
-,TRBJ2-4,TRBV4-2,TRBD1,CASSHPGQSRDIQYF,TGTGCCAGCAGCCATCCGGGACAGTCGAGGGACATTCAGTACTTC
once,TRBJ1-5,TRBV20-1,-,CSFRGSNQPQHF,TGCAGCTTCCGGGGCAGCAATCAGCCCCAGCATTTT
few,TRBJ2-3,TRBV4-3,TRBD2,CASSQDLPSGGIPDTQYF,TGCGCCAGCAGCCAAGATTTGCCTAGCGGGGGTATCCCAGATACGCAGTATTTT
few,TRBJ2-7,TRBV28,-,CASSTQGRHEQYF,TGTGCCAGCAGTACACAGGGTCGGCACGAGCAGTACTTC
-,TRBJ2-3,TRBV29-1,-,CSEGGESTQYF,TGCAGCGAGGGAGGAGAGAGTACGCAGTATTTT
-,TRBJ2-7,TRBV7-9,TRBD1,CASSRVQGAGEQYF,TGTGCCAGCAGCAGAGTACAGGGGGCGGGCGAGCAGTACTTC
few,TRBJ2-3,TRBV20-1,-,CSARQDNTDTQYF,TGCAGTGCTCGACAGGACAACACAGATACGCAGTATTTT
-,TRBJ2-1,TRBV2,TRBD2,CACSGGGRSREQFF,TGTGCCTGCAGTGGGGGGGGTAGATCGCGTGAGCAGTTCTTC
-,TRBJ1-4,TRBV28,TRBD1,CASSIRQGTNEKLFF,TGTGCCAGCAGTATAAGACAGGGGACTAATGAAAAACTGTTTTTT
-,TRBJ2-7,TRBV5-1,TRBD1,CASSLNGQVYEQYF,TGCGCCAGCAGCTTGAACGGACAGGTCTACGAGCAGTACTTC
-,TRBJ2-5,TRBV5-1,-,CASSLGRTGEQYF,TGCGCCAGCAGCTTGGGTAGGACTGGGGAGCAGTACTTC
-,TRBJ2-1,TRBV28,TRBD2,CASSRIAGRNEQFF,TGTGCCAGCAGTAGGATAGCCGGGAGGAATGAGCAGTTCTTC
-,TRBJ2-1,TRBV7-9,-,CATTERGNEQFF,TGTGCCACCACCGAGAGGGGCAATGAGCAGTTCTTC
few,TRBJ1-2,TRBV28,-,CASGPLNYGYTF,TGTGCCAGCGGTCCCCTTAACTATGGCTACACCTTC
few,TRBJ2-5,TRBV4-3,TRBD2,CASSQSELAGMETQYF,TGCGCCAGCAGCCAAAGCGAACTAGCGGGGATGGAGACCCAGTACTTC
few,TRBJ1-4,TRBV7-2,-,CASSRRTAIGRLFF,TGTGCCAGCAGCCGACGGACTGCGATAGGGAGACTGTTTTTT
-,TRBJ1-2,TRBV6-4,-,CASSGTTSDGQGTNYGYTF,TGTGCCAGCAGTGGCACTACGTCCGACGGCCAGGGCACTAACTATGGCTACACCTTC